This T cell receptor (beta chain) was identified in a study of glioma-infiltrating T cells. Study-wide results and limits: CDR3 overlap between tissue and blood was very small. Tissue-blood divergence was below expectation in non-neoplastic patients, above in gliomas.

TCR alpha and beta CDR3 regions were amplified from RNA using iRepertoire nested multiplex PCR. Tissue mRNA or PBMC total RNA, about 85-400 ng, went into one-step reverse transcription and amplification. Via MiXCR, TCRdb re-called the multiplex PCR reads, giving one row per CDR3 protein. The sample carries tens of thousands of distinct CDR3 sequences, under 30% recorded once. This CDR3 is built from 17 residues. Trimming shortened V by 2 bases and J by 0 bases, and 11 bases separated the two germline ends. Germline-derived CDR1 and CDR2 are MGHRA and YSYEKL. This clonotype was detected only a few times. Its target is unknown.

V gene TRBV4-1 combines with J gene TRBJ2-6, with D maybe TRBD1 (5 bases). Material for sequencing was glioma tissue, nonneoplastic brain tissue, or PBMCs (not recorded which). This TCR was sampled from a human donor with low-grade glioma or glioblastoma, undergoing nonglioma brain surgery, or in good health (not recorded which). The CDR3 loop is CASSQPPDSSGANVLTF. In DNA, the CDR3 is TGCGCCAGCAGCCAACCACCAGACAGCTCTGGGGCCAACGTCCTGACTTTC.